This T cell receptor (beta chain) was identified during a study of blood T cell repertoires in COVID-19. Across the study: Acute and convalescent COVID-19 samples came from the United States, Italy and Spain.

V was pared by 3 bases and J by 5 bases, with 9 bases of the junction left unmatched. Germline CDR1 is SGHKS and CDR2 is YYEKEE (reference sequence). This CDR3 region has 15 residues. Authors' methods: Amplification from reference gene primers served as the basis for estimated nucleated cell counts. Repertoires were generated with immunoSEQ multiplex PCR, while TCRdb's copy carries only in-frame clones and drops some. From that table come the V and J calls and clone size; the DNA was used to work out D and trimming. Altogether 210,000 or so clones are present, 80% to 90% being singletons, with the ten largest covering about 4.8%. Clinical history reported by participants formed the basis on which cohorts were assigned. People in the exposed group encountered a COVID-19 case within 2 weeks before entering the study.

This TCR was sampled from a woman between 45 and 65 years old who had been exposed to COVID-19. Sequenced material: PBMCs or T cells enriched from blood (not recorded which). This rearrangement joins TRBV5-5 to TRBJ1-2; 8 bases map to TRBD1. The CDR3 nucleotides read TGTGCCAGCAGCTACGGACAGGGTATAGGGTATGGCTACACCTTC. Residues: CASSYGQGIGYGYTF.